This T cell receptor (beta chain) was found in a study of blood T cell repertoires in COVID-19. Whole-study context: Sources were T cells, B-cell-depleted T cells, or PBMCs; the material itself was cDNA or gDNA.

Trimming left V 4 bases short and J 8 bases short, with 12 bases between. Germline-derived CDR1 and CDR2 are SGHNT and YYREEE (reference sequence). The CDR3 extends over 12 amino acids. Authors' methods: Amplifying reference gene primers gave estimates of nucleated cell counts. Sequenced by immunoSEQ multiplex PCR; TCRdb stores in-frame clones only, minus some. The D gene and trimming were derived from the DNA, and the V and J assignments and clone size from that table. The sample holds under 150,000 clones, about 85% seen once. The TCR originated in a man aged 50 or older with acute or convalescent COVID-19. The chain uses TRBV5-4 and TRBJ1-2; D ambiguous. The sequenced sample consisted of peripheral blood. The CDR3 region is CASSLDGKGYTF. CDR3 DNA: TGTGCCAGCAGCCTGGACGGGAAAGGCTACACCTTC.